This T cell receptor beta chain is drawn from a study of shared clonotypes between healthy human individuals. Study-level findings and limits: About 5% of naive CD4 clonotypes were shared across a few donors. Estimated richness values were generally larger in naive subsets than in memory subsets.

Study processing details: Filtering differed for immunoSEQ, which gave only junction sequences without quality scores. TCRdb's table, derived via immunoSEQ multiplex PCR, lists solely in-frame clones and lacks some. Clone size and V and J calls were adopted from that table, with D and trimming inferred from the DNA. This sample has 850,000 to 1,200,000 clones, with about 70% found just once. Trimming took 7 bases from V and 5 from J; bases not matched to a gene: 9. Germline V gene lookup returns CDR1 SGHDT and CDR2 YYEEEE. The length of the CDR3 is 15 residues. Details on this clone: Antigen specificity is unknown.

This sequence originates from a man between 18 and 35 years old in good health. The rearrangement joins TRBV5-6 to TRBJ2-5; 12 nucleotides align to TRBD2. Sequences were obtained from memory CD4+ T cells sorted from blood. The subset here: CD45RA-negative fraction. For the CDR3, the DNA is TGTGCCAGCCGAAGGACTAGCGGGGAGTGGGAGACCCAGTACTTC. Amino acids: CASRRTSGEWETQYF. The full variable domain, in which reference TRBV5-6 and TRBJ2-5 provide the parts outside the CDR3, is DAGVTQSPTHLIKTRGQQVTLRCSPKSGHDTVSWYQQALGQGPQFIFQYYEEEERQRGNFPDRFSGHQFPNYSSELNVNALLLGDSALYLCASRRTSGEWETQYFGPGTRLLVL.